This record covers a single TCR beta chain. Profiled with immunoSEQ multiplex PCR; TCRdb holds only in-frame clones, not every one. The sample records around 63,000 clones, approximately 92% being singletons. The data stem from a study of technical replicates of blood from a few donors. Germline lookup yields CDR1 PRHDT and CDR2 FYEKMQ (reference sequence). The CDR3 sequence is 12 residues long. With 5 bases clipped from V and 15 bases from J, the junction kept 9 bases outside the gene matches. Sequencing used PBMCs. This sequence was found in a human donor in good health. Some clones in this sample may be carry-over from other donors' samples. The rearrangement links TRBV13 to TRBJ2-1; 8 bases align to TRBD2. The CDR3 DNA is TGTGCCAGCAGCGATCAACTAGCGGCGCCGTTCTTC. Amino acids: CASSDQLAAPFF.